This T cell receptor (beta chain) was sequenced during a study of PD-L1 blockade in urothelial cancer. This CDR3 contains 11 residues. Germline V gene lookup returns CDR1 SGHNT and CDR2 YENEEA. V was clipped by 3 bases and J by 5 bases, with 3 bases between them. Noted time point: peripheral blood 6 weeks after treatment start. TCRdb's table, derived via immunoSEQ multiplex PCR, lists solely in-frame clones and lacks some. In the table there are around 26,000 clones, 82% of which are singletons. This TCR derives from a man between 70 and 80 years old with urothelial cancer. The J gene is TRBJ2-3, the V gene TRBV11-3, with D unclear. Source: PBMCs, taken around atezolizumab (anti-PD-L1) treatment. CDR3 protein: CASSFIDTQYF. The CDR3 DNA follows: TGTGCCAGCAGCTTCATAGATACGCAGTATTTT.